The 22 T cell receptor beta chains below come from one sample, sequenced in a study of T cells in localized non-small cell lung cancer. Measured with immunoSEQ multiplex PCR; TCRdb has only the in-frame clones, and not every one. The sample shows around 48,000 clones, 70% to 85% of them seen only once. The source material was peripheral blood, sampled before any cancer treatment. These receptors originate from a man aged 40 to 69 with stage I squamous cell lung carcinoma.

This chain links TRBV5-1 with TRBJ2-3; a possible D gene is TRBD2 (5 bases). Germline V gene lookup returns CDR1 SGHRS and CDR2 YFSETQ. V lost 3 bases and J lost 1, with 9 bases in between. The CDR3 spans 14 residues. The CDR3 DNA reads TGCGCCAGCAGCTGGAGGCAAGGCACAGATACGCAGTATTTT. Its translation is CASSWRQGTDTQYF.

The chain employs TRBV4-2 and TRBJ2-5; 16 nucleotides align to TRBD2. From germline, CDR1 is LGHNA and CDR2 YNFKEQ. Unmatched junction bases numbered 7, after V lost 1 base and J lost 2 bases. This CDR3 comprises 19 residues. The CDR3 region is CASSQVEGTSGGAQETQYF. The CDR3 region has the DNA TGTGCCAGCAGCCAAGTGGAAGGGACTAGCGGGGGGGCTCAAGAGACCCAGTACTTC.

The rearrangement links TRBV4-2 to TRBJ2-2; the D gene is possibly TRBD1 (6 bases). The germline V gene encodes CDR1 LGHNA and CDR2 YNFKEQ. This CDR3 is built from 16 residues. V dropped 4 bases and J dropped 4 bases, with 16 bases sitting between them. The CDR3 here is CASSPGTTIPTGELFF. As DNA, the CDR3 is TGTGCCAGCAGCCCCGGGACAACGATCCCCACCGGGGAGCTGTTTTTT.

The rearrangement links TRBV6-1 to TRBJ2-2; D is unresolved. The germline gives CDR1 MNHNS, CDR2 SASEGT. This CDR3 has 14 amino acids. V lost 6 bases and J lost 2, with 10 bases in between. The CDR3 protein is CASRSGLNTGELFF. In nucleotides, the CDR3 is TGTGCCAGCAGATCCGGCCTAAACACCGGGGAGCTGTTTTTT.

The V call is TRBV10-3, the J call TRBJ2-5, with 10 bases matching TRBD2. CDR1 ENHRY and CDR2 SYGVKD come from the germline V gene. V shed 9 bases and J 5 bases; nucleotides not matched to a gene: 12. The CDR3 loop spans 15 amino acids. The CDR3: CAISGGTLKGETQYF. CDR3 DNA sequence: TGTGCCATTAGCGGGGGGACACTCAAGGGGGAGACCCAGTACTTC.

This clone has a handful of counts. The genes are TRBV27 and TRBJ1-6; a weak D match, TRBD1 (5 bases). Trimming pared 3 bases from V and 9 bases from J, leaving 12 bases between. Germline V lookup: CDR1 MNHEY, CDR2 SMNVEV (reference sequence). CDR3 length: 14 residues. The CDR3 sequence is CASSFGAQVSPLHF. Written as DNA, the CDR3 is TGTGCCAGCAGTTTCGGGGCGCAAGTTTCACCCCTCCACTTT.

J is TRBJ1-1 and V is TRBV18; possible D gene TRBD1, 6 bases. The length of the CDR3 is 16 residues. CDR1 is KGHSH and CDR2 is LQKENI in the germline V gene. V lost 0 bases, J lost 10 bases, and 21 bases lay in between. CDR3 coding DNA: TGTGCCAGCTCACCACCGGTACCTATGGGGGCGCGGGTAGCTTTCTTT. This codes for CASSPPVPMGARVAFF.

The J gene is TRBJ2-7, the V gene TRBV6-5, with 7 nucleotides matching TRBD1. The length of the CDR3 is 14 residues. V lost 6 bases, J lost 0 bases, and 5 bases stayed unmatched. Per the germline V gene, CDR1 is MNHEY and CDR2 is SVGAGI. CDR3 sequence reads: CASRGRQGSYEQYF. CDR3 nucleotides: TGTGCCAGCAGGGGAAGACAGGGCTCCTACGAGCAGTACTTC.

The chain is built from TRBV4-3 and TRBJ2-3; D not certain. The CDR3 runs 14 residues. V was trimmed by 3 bases and J by 0 bases, leaving 7 bases between them. Germline values: CDR1 LGHNA, CDR2 YSLEER. CDR3 DNA: TGCGCCAGCAGCCAGACAACAAGCACAGATACGCAGTATTTT. Encoded protein: CASSQTTSTDTQYF.

The CDR3 protein is CASSPSGTSGNTIYF. The DNA for the CDR3 is TGTGCCAGCAGCCCCTCCGGCACCTCTGGAAACACCATATATTTT. This chain uses TRBV7-2 with TRBJ1-3; D uncertain. V was clipped by 5 bases and J by 0 bases, with 11 bases between them. CDR1 is SGHTA, CDR2 FQGNSA, per germline. This CDR3 spans 15 amino acids.

The chain is built from TRBV30 and TRBJ1-3; the D gene is possibly TRBD1 (5 bases). Germline-derived CDR1 and CDR2 are GTSNPN and SVGIG (reference sequence). This CDR3 has 16 amino acids. The V end was cut by 5 bases, the J end by 4 bases, with 21 bases between. The CDR3 bases are TGTGCCTGGTGGCCCCGGGGCCCTCTCTCGGGAAACACCATATATTTT. Translating it yields CAWWPRGPLSGNTIYF.

As DNA, the CDR3 is TGCAGTGCTGATACTAGCGGCACGCAGTATTTT. This sequence encodes CSADTSGTQYF. The J gene is TRBJ2-3, the V gene TRBV20-1; 8 bases are shared with TRBD2. The germline gives CDR1 DFQATT, CDR2 SNEGSKA (reference sequence). Germline trimming cut 5 bases from V and 9 bases from J; bases unmatched to any gene: 4. The CDR3 has 11 amino acids.

This chain connects TRBV5-5 to TRBJ1-5, with D possibly matching TRBD1 (5 bases). This CDR3 contains 16 residues. V was clipped by 4 bases and J by 5 bases, with 19 bases between them. CDR1 is SGHKS, CDR2 YYEKEE, per germline (reference sequence). The CDR3 DNA sequence: TGTGCCAGCAGCCTACAGGTGAATATGTACGATCAGCCCCAGCATTTT. Translating gives CASSLQVNMYDQPQHF.

The chain has TRBV6-6 and TRBJ1-1; D possibly corresponds to TRBD1 (6 bases). The CDR3 totals 12 residues. Germline CDR1 MNHNY, CDR2 SVGAGI (reference sequence). This CDR3 reads CAINRVNTEAFF. CDR3 bases: TGTGCTATTAACAGGGTGAACACTGAAGCTTTCTTT.

The chain's CDR3 is CASSLDSTYEQYF. DNA of the CDR3: TGTGCCAGCAGCTTGGACAGCACCTACGAGCAGTACTTC. The rearrangement links TRBV5-4 to TRBJ2-7; D is unclear. There are 13 residues in the CDR3. Germline V gene lookup returns CDR1 SGHNT and CDR2 YYREEE (reference sequence). V was cut by 0 bases and J by 2 bases, with 6 bases left in between.

The V call is TRBV20-1, the J call TRBJ1-2, with D perhaps matching TRBD1 (6 bases). Germline CDR1 DFQATT, CDR2 SNEGSKA (reference sequence). V lost 4 bases and J 7 bases, leaving 7 bases between the germline ends. The CDR3 loop spans 10 amino acids. The CDR3 region has the DNA TGCAGTGCTAACAGGGTTGGCTACACCTTC. Translating gives CSANRVGYTF.

The chain employs TRBV6-1 and TRBJ2-5; D not resolved. The CDR3 loop spans 12 amino acids. Germline-derived CDR1 and CDR2 are MNHNS and SASEGT. With 6 bases removed from V and 4 bases from J, the gap between germline ends came to 9 bases. CDR3: CASREWLETQYF. DNA for the CDR3: TGTGCCAGCAGGGAGTGGTTAGAGACCCAGTACTTC.

This chain links TRBV9 with TRBJ2-7; 8 nucleotides agree with TRBD1. Germline V gene data show CDR1 as SGDLS and CDR2 as YYNGEE. J gave up 2 bases and V 3 bases, and 10 bases lay outside the gene matches. CDR3 length: 16 amino acids. The CDR3 region has the DNA TGTGCCAGCAGCGCTACTACGGGACAGGTACCCTACGAGCAGTACTTC. Amino acid sequence: CASSATTGQVPYEQYF.

The chain joins TRBV18 to TRBJ1-1; D remains unclear. The CDR3 runs 13 residues. The ends were cut back, 4 bases at V and 0 bases at J, with 6 bases in the middle. In germline, CDR1 is KGHSH, CDR2 LQKENI. The CDR3 bases are TGTGCCAGCTCACGAAAGATGAACACTGAAGCTTTCTTT. This encodes CASSRKMNTEAFF.

The chain is built from TRBV9 and TRBJ1-6, with 8 bases that match TRBD1. Germline V lookup: CDR1 SGDLS, CDR2 YYNGEE. The CDR3 covers 15 residues. The trim removed 3 bases at V and 7 bases at J, leaving 6 bases unmatched. CDR3 DNA: TGTGCCAGCAGCGGGGCGACAGGGGCAAATTCACCCCTCCACTTT. Encoded protein: CASSGATGANSPLHF.

The chain links TRBV6-5 to TRBJ1-2; 7 positions match TRBD1. V lost 6 bases to trimming and J lost 8 bases; unmatched junction nucleotides: 12. The CDR3 totals 14 residues. Germline loops: CDR1 MNHEY, CDR2 SVGAGI. CDR3 sequence reads: CASREIQGTGGYTF. The CDR3 DNA follows: TGTGCCAGCAGGGAAATACAGGGGACGGGAGGCTACACCTTC.

The chain couples TRBV28 to TRBJ1-5; D is unresolved. The germline V gene has CDR1 MDHEN and CDR2 SYDVKM. CDR3 length: 14 residues. Trimming pared 6 bases from V and 1 base from J, leaving 10 bases between. CDR3 bases: TGTGCCAGCAGCTCTGGAGGGAGCAATCAGCCCCAGCATTTT. Amino acids: CASSSGGSNQPQHF.